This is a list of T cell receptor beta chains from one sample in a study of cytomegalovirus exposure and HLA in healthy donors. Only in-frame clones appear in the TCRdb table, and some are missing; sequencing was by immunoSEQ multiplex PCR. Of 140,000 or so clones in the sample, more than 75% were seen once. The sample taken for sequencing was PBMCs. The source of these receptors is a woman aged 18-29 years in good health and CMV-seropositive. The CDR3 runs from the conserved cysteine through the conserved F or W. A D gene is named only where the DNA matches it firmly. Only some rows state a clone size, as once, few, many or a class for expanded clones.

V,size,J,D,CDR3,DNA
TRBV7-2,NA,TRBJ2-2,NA,CASSSRRLNTGELFF,TGTGCCAGCAGCTCCCGGAGACTGAACACCGGGGAGCTGTTTTTT
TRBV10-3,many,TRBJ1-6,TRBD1,CAIRDPGQGANSPLHF,TGTGCCATCAGGGACCCAGGACAGGGGGCGAATTCACCCCTCCACTTT
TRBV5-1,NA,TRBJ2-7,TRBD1,CASSSPGQGSSYEQYF,TGCGCCAGCAGCTCTCCGGGACAGGGCTCCTCCTACGAGCAGTACTTC
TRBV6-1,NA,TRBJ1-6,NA,CASTTFLEPNSPLHF,TGTGCCAGCACCACGTTTCTGGAGCCCAATTCACCCCTCCACTTT
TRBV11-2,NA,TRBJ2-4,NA,CASSVPGQNPNSQYF,TGTGCCAGCAGCGTCCCGGGACAAAATCCAAACAGTCAGTACTTC
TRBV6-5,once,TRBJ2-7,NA,CASSPSESYEQYF,TGTGCCAGCAGTCCCAGCGAGTCCTACGAGCAGTACTTC
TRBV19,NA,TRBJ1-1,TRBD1,CASSPGQGGMNTEAFF,TGTGCCAGTAGTCCGGGACAGGGGGGCATGAACACTGAAGCTTTCTTT
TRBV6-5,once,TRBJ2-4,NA,CASSTTGAKNIQYF,TGTGCCAGCAGTACCACAGGGGCCAAAAACATTCAGTACTTC
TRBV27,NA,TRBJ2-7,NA,CATGFRHEQYF,TGTGCCACAGGTTTCCGCCACGAGCAGTACTTC
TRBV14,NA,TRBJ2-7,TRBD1,CASSQEVGQGYEQYF,TGTGCCAGCAGCCAAGAAGTGGGACAGGGCTACGAGCAGTACTTC
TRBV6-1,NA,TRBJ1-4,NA,CASSSGAAREKLFF,TGTGCCAGCAGTAGCGGGGCAGCTAGGGAAAAACTGTTTTTT
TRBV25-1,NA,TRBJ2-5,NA,CASSGQWETQYF,TGTGCCAGCAGTGGCCAGTGGGAGACCCAGTACTTC
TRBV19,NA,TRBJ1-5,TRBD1,CASSTLDRGSNQPQHF,TGTGCCAGTAGTACCTTGGACAGGGGAAGCAATCAGCCCCAGCATTTT
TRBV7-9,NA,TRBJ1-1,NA,CASSLGWRGGTEAFF,TGTGCCAGCAGCTTAGGGTGGCGGGGAGGAACTGAAGCTTTCTTT
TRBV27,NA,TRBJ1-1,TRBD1,CASSPGGLTTEAFF,TGTGCCAGCAGTCCAGGGGGGCTGACCACTGAAGCTTTCTTT
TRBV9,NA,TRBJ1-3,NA,CASSVGMSGVSGNTIYF,TGTGCCAGCAGCGTAGGAATGTCAGGGGTCTCTGGAAACACCATATATTTT
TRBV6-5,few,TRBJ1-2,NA,CASSYGGKGNYGYTF,TGTGCCAGCAGTTACGGAGGGAAGGGGAACTATGGCTACACCTTC
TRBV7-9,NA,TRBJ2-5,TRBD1,CASSTGVLETQYF,TGTGCCAGCAGCACAGGGGTGTTAGAGACCCAGTACTTC
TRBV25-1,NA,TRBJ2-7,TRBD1,CASSARGPFYEQYF,TGTGCCAGCAGTGCCAGGGGGCCTTTCTACGAGCAGTACTTC
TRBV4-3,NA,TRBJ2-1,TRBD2,CASSQPRTSSYNEQFF,TGCGCCAGCAGCCAACCGAGGACTAGCTCCTACAATGAGCAGTTCTTC
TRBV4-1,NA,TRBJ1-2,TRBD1,CASSLQEGARGYTF,TGCGCCAGCAGCCTCCAGGAGGGGGCGAGAGGCTACACCTTC
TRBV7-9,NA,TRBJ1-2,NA,CASSPRDYGYTF,TGTGCCAGCAGCCCTCGGGATTATGGCTACACCTTC
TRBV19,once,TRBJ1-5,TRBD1,CASSTGQANQPQHF,TGTGCCAGTAGTACGGGACAGGCAAATCAGCCCCAGCATTTT